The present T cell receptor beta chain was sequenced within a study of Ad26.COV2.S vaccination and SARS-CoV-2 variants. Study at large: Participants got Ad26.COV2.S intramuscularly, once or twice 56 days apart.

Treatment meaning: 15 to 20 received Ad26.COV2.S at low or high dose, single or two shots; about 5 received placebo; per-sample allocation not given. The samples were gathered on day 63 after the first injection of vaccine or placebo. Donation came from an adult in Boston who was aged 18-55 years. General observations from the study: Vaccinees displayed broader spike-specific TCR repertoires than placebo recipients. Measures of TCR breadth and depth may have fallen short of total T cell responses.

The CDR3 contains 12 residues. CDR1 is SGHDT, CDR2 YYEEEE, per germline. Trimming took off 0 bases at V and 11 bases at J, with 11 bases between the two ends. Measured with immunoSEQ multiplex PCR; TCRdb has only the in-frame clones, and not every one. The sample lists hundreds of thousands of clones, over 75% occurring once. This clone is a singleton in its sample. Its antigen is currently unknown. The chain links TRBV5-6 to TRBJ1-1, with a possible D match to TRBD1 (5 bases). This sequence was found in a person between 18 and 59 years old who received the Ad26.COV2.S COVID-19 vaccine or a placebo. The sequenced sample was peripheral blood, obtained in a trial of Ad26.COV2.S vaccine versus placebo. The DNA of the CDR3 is TGTGCCAGCAGCTTGGGGGGACTGGAGGCTTTCTTT. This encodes CASSLGGLEAFF.